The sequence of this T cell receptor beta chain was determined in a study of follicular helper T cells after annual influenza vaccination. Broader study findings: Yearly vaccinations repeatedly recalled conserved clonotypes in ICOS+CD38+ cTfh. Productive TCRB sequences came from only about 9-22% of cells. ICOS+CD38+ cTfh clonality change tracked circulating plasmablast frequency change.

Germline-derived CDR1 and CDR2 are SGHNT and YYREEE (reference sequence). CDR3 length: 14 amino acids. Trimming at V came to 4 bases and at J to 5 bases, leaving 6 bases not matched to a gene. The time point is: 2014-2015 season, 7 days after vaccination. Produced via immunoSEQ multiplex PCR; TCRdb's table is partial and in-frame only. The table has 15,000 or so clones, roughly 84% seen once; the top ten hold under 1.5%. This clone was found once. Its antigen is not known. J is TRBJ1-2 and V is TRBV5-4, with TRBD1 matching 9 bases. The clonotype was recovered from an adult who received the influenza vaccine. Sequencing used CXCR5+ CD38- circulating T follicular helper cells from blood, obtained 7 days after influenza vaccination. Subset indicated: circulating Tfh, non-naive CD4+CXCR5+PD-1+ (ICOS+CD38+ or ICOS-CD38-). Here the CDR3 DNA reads TGTGCCAGCAGCCAGGGACAGGGAAGGTATGGCTACACCTTC. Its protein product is CASSQGQGRYGYTF.